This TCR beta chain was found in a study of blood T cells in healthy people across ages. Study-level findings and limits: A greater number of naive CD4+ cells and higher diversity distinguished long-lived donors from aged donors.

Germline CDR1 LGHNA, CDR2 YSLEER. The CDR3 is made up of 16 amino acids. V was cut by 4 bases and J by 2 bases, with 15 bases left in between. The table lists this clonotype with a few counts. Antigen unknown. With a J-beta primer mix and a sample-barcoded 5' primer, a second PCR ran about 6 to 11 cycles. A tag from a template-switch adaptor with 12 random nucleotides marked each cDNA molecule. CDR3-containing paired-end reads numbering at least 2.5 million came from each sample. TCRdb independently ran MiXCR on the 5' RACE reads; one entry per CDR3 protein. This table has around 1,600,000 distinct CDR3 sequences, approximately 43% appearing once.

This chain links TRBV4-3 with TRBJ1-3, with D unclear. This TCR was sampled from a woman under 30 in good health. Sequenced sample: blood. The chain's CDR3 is CASSRNLFGAGNTIYF. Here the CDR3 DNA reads TGCGCCAGCAGCCGAAACCTCTTTGGGGCTGGAAACACCATATATTTT.